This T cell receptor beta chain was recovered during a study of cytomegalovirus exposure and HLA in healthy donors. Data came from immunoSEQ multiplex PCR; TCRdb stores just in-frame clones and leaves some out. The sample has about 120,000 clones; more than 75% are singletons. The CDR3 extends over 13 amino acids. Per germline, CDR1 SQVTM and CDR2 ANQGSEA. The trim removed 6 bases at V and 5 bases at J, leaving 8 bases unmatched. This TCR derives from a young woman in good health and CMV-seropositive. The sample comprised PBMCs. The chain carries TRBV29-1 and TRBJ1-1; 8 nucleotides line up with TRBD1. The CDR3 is CSVPGQAGTEAFF. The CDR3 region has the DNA TGCAGCGTCCCGGGACAGGCGGGAACTGAAGCTTTCTTT.